These 30 T cell receptor beta chains were all obtained from the same sample, sequenced in a study of OX40 agonist ivuxolimab in advanced cancers. The repertoire was sequenced with immunoSEQ multiplex PCR; TCRdb's copy has only in-frame clones and lacks some. The sample includes some 33,000 clones, about 89% of them seen just once. The sequencing here drew on CD4+ or CD8+ T cells sorted from blood, taken in a trial of the OX40 agonist ivuxolimab. Every receptor here comes from an adult with an advanced solid tumor such as melanoma, head and neck, liver or kidney cancer.

The chain couples TRBV28 to TRBJ2-7; D gene unclear. Per the germline V gene, CDR1 is MDHEN and CDR2 is SYDVKM. This CDR3 has 15 residues. Trimming removed 6 bases from V and 2 bases from J, with 17 bases in between. In nucleotides, the CDR3 is TGTGCCAGCAGCCCCACCCCCAGGCTTCCCTACGAGCAGTACGTC. Translating gives CASSPTPRLPYEQYV.

This chain joins TRBV7-2 and TRBJ1-1, with D unresolved. Germline V gene sequence: CDR1 SGHTA, CDR2 FQGNSA. The CDR3 consists of 14 residues. Trimming took 5 bases from V and 1 from J, leaving 11 bases between them. The DNA for the CDR3 is TGTGCCAGCAGCATTGTAGGAGCGAACACTGAAGCTTTCTTT. As protein: CASSIVGANTEAFF. The variable domain in full, with the rest retrieved from reference TRBV7-2 and TRBJ1-1, is GAGVSQSPSNKVTEKGKDVELRCDPISGHTALYWYRQSLGQGLEFLIYFQGNSAPDKSGLPSDRFSAERTGGSVSTLTIQRTQQEDSAVYLCASSIVGANTEAFFGQGTRLTVV.

The chain links TRBV5-6 to TRBJ2-1, with 7 positions matching TRBD1. CDR3 length: 12 amino acids. Per the germline V gene, CDR1 is SGHDT and CDR2 is YYEEEE. Unmatched junction bases numbered 2, after V lost 7 bases and J lost 4 bases. The CDR3 coding sequence is TGTGCCAGCGGGACAGCGTACAATGAGCAGTTCTTC. It is translated as CASGTAYNEQFF. Using reference TRBV5-6 and TRBJ2-1 for the parts outside the CDR3, the full variable domain is DAGVTQSPTHLIKTRGQQVTLRCSPKSGHDTVSWYQQALGQGPQFIFQYYEEEERQRGNFPDRFSGHQFPNYSSELNVNALLLGDSALYLCASGTAYNEQFFGPGTRLTVL.

This rearrangement joins TRBV28 to TRBJ2-3; TRBD2 agrees at 8 bases. J gave up 3 bases and V 5 bases, and 10 bases lay outside the gene matches. The CDR3 is 16 residues long. The germline V gene encodes CDR1 MDHEN and CDR2 SYDVKM. The CDR3 region is CASSPVAGGWTDTQYF. DNA of the CDR3: TGTGCCAGCAGTCCCGTCGCGGGGGGTTGGACAGATACGCAGTATTTT.

V usage is TRBV4-1 and J usage is TRBJ2-7; 10 bases fit TRBD2. With V trimmed by 1 base and J by 2 bases, 8 bases remained unmatched. The CDR3 sequence is 17 residues long. Per the germline V gene, CDR1 is MGHRA and CDR2 is YSYEKL. CDR3 in amino acids: CASSQGTGTSVTYEQYF. The CDR3, as DNA: TGCGCCAGCAGCCAAGGAACCGGGACTAGCGTAACCTACGAGCAGTACTTC.

J is TRBJ2-1 and V is TRBV5-1, with 9 bases aligning to TRBD2. CDR1 SGHRS and CDR2 YFSETQ come from the germline V gene. V gave up 1 base and J gave up 4 bases; unmatched junction bases: 6. This CDR3 spans 16 amino acids. The CDR3 region is CASSLLGSGGYNEQFF. CDR3 nucleotides: TGCGCCAGCAGCTTGTTAGGTAGCGGGGGTTACAATGAGCAGTTCTTC.

The V gene is TRBV7-8, the J gene TRBJ2-3; D gene uncertain. The CDR3 consists of 15 residues. The germline V gene encodes CDR1 SGHVS and CDR2 FQNEAQ. V lost 6 bases and J 2 bases, leaving 15 bases between the germline ends. The CDR3: CASRDRSRSTDTQYF. In nucleotides, the CDR3 is TGTGCCAGCAGGGATCGTAGTCGATCCACAGATACGCAGTATTTT.

The chain links TRBV27 to TRBJ2-3; maybe TRBD1 (5 bases). Germline V gene lookup returns CDR1 MNHEY and CDR2 SMNVEV (reference sequence). This CDR3 spans 18 amino acids. Trimming shortened V by 3 bases and J by 2 bases, and 21 bases separated the two germline ends. CDR3 in amino acids: CASSFGALGRAYTDTQYF. The DNA of the CDR3 is TGTGCCAGCAGTTTTGGAGCTCTTGGCAGGGCTTACACAGATACGCAGTATTTT.

The chain recombines TRBV6-6 with TRBJ2-7; possibly TRBD1 for D (6 bases). Trimming removed 4 bases from V and 5 bases from J, with 12 bases in between. The CDR3 is made up of 13 amino acids. Per germline, CDR1 MNHNY and CDR2 SVGAGI (reference sequence). The CDR3 bases are TGTGCCAGCAGTTTTGCGGACAGCCACGAGCAGTACTTC. This encodes CASSFADSHEQYF.

The chain uses TRBV19 and TRBJ1-4; 7 bases are shared with TRBD1. This CDR3 is built from 16 residues. CDR1 LNHDA and CDR2 SQIVND come from the germline V gene (reference sequence). V lost 4 bases and J lost 8; bases outside the gene matches: 13. DNA for the CDR3: TGTGCCAGTAGTACCACATTCGACAGGGTAGGAGAAAAACTGTTTTTT. It yields the protein CASSTTFDRVGEKLFF.

The rearrangement uses TRBV6-6 and TRBJ1-2, with D possibly matching TRBD1 (6 bases). Looked up from germline, CDR1 is MNHNY and CDR2 is SVGAGI (reference sequence). The V end was cut by 0 bases, the J end by 1 base, with 12 bases between. The CDR3 totals 16 residues. The CDR3: CASSYSLGAYNYGYTF. CDR3 sequence (DNA): TGTGCCAGCAGTTACTCATTGGGGGCGTATAACTATGGCTACACCTTC.

This chain joins TRBV28 and TRBJ2-7; weak D call: TRBD2 (5 bases). The germline V gene has CDR1 MDHEN and CDR2 SYDVKM. V was trimmed by 1 base and J by 3 bases, leaving 10 bases between them. The CDR3 consists of 14 residues. CDR3 DNA: TGTGCCAGCAGTTTATCGACGGGATACTACGAGCAGTACTTC. This encodes CASSLSTGYYEQYF.

J is TRBJ2-4 and V is TRBV11-2; 8 bases fit TRBD2. There are 15 residues in the CDR3. With 3 bases clipped from V and 4 bases from J, the junction kept 5 bases outside the gene matches. Germline-derived CDR1 and CDR2 are SGHAT and FQNNGV. The CDR3 sequence: CASSFAGGPKNIQYF. The CDR3, as DNA: TGTGCCAGCAGCTTTGCGGGAGGCCCTAAAAACATTCAGTACTTC.

The rearrangement links TRBV4-3 to TRBJ2-7; D remains unclear. The V gene lost 1 base and the J gene lost 4 bases, with 14 bases spanning the gap. Germline V gene sequence: CDR1 LGHNA, CDR2 YSLEER. The CDR3 covers 15 residues. CDR3 DNA sequence: TGCGCCAGCAGCCAAGGCGGCGGCCGATTATACGAGCAGTACTTC. Its protein product is CASSQGGGRLYEQYF.

The chain combines TRBV4-3 with TRBJ2-5; D may be TRBD2 (5 bases). The tail of the sequence fits TRBJ2-7 better, so the J call may be wrong. This CDR3 has 15 residues. Germline-derived CDR1 and CDR2 are LGHNA and YSLEER. CDR3 in DNA: TGCGCCAGCAGCCAAGCGCTAGCTGAGTCCTACGAGCAGTACTTC. The encoded protein is CASSQALAESYEQYF.

The chain employs TRBV6-1 and TRBJ2-7; 7 positions match TRBD1. J gave up 5 bases and V 1 base, and 5 bases lay outside the gene matches. The V gene's germline CDR1 is MNHNS and CDR2 SASEGT. The CDR3 loop spans 14 amino acids. Written as DNA, the CDR3 is TGTGCCAGCAGTGAAGTACAGGGGTTTAACGAGCAGTACGTC. This gives the protein CASSEVQGFNEQYV.

This clone occurred once. The V gene is TRBV5-4, the J gene TRBJ2-7; 7 bases agree with TRBD2. Germline CDR1 reads SGHNT; CDR2 reads YYREEE (reference sequence). The CDR3 spans 14 residues. Trimming cost V 4 bases and J 4 bases; bases outside gene matches: 8. CDR3 coding DNA: TGTGCCAGCAGCCCGGGGGGATTCTATTACGAGCAGTACTTC. The encoded protein is CASSPGGFYYEQYF.

The chain employs TRBV19 and TRBJ1-2; 7 positions agree with TRBD1. J was trimmed by 3 bases and V by 5 bases; bases with no gene match: 3. The CDR3 has 13 amino acids. Per germline, CDR1 LNHDA and CDR2 SQIVND (reference sequence). The CDR3 nucleotides are TGTGCCAGTAGTTTGGGACAGCACTATGGCTACACCTTC. Translated: CASSLGQHYGYTF.

About this clone itself: The same CDR3 also results from other DNA sequences found in this sample. The chain carries TRBV27 and TRBJ2-7; 7 nucleotides agree with TRBD1. The CDR3 has 12 residues. The V and J ends lost 8 bases and 7 bases, in that order; junction bases with no gene match: 8. The germline V gene encodes CDR1 MNHEY and CDR2 SMNVEV (reference sequence). The CDR3 loop is CASSYPGGEQYF. The CDR3 coding sequence is TGTGCCAGCTCCTACCCAGGGGGAGAGCAGTACTTC.

The rearrangement uses TRBV27 and TRBJ1-1, with D tentatively TRBD1 (6 bases). The CDR3 contains 16 residues. V lost 3 bases and J 5 bases, leaving 19 bases between the germline ends. Looked up from germline, CDR1 is MNHEY and CDR2 is SMNVEV (reference sequence). CDR3 loop: CASSFSAGAGWTEAFF. CDR3 in DNA: TGTGCCAGCAGTTTCTCCGCAGGGGCTGGGTGGACTGAAGCTTTCTTT.

The V gene is TRBV27, the J gene TRBJ2-2; 8 bases map to TRBD2. The CDR3 runs to 16 residues. J was trimmed by 0 bases and V by 2 bases; bases with no gene match: 2. Germline CDR1 and CDR2: MNHEY and SMNVEV (reference sequence). CDR3 residues: CASSLEGLANTGELFF. The CDR3 region has the DNA TGTGCCAGCAGTTTAGAGGGACTAGCGAACACCGGGGAGCTGTTTTTT.

The V and J genes are TRBV28 and TRBJ2-7; 14 nucleotides line up with TRBD2. In germline, CDR1 is MDHEN, CDR2 SYDVKM. The V and J ends lost 6 bases and 2 bases, in that order; junction bases with no gene match: 3. The CDR3 covers 15 residues. CDR3 sequence (DNA): TGTGCCAGCAGGGGACTAGCGGGAGCCCCCTACGAGCAGTACTTC. As protein: CASRGLAGAPYEQYF. Based on the CDR3 plus reference TRBV28 and TRBJ2-7, the full variable domain is DVKVTQSSRYLVKRTGEKVFLECVQDMDHENMFWYRQDPGLGLRLIYFSYDVKMKEKGDIPEGYSVSREKKERFSLILESASTNQTSMYLCASRGLAGAPYEQYFGPGTRLTVT.

This sequence joins TRBV5-4 and TRBJ2-7; TRBD2 is a possible D gene (5 bases). Germline CDR1 and CDR2: SGHNT and YYREEE (reference sequence). CDR3 length: 12 amino acids. Trimming removed 0 bases from V and 7 bases from J, with 8 bases in between. The CDR3 loop reads CASSLGGGEQYF. CDR3 nucleotides: TGTGCCAGCAGCTTGGGTGGCGGGGAGCAGTACTTC.

The rearrangement links TRBV9 to TRBJ2-7; D remains ambiguous. Germline V CDR1 and CDR2: SGDLS, YYNGEE. V gave up 0 bases and J gave up 2 bases, with 9 bases separating them. The CDR3 consists of 14 residues. In nucleotides, the CDR3 is TGTGCCAGCAGCGTAGGACTTCACCCCTACGAGCAGTACTTC. Residues: CASSVGLHPYEQYF.

The chain carries TRBV29-1 and TRBJ2-7; 7 bases line up with TRBD1. Germline trimming cut 7 bases from V and 1 base from J; bases unmatched to any gene: 4. The CDR3 has 12 amino acids. CDR1 SQVTM and CDR2 ANQGSEA come from the germline V gene. CDR3 DNA: TGCAGCGCTAGGGACAGTTCCTACGAGCAGTACTTC. Its translation: CSARDSSYEQYF.

This clone has just one count. The chain has TRBV6-5 and TRBJ1-1; D gene uncertain. V gave up 0 bases and J gave up 3 bases, with 8 bases separating them. This CDR3 contains 14 residues. Per germline, CDR1 MNHEY and CDR2 SVGAGI. The CDR3 region is CASSYSYIYTEAFF. Written as DNA, the CDR3 is TGTGCCAGCAGTTACTCTTACATATACACTGAAGCTTTCTTT.

The chain links TRBV11-2 to TRBJ2-7; no clear D. The germline V and J ends were trimmed by 1 base and 2 bases, with 15 bases remaining between them. This CDR3 spans 16 amino acids. CDR1 is SGHAT and CDR2 is FQNNGV in the germline V gene. In nucleotides, the CDR3 is TGTGCCAGCAGCTTAGGTGTTGGGGAAATCCCCTACGAGCAGTACTTC. This sequence encodes CASSLGVGEIPYEQYF. Full variable domain (remainder filled in from reference TRBV11-2 and TRBJ2-7): EAGVAQSPRYKIIEKRQSVAFWCNPISGHATLYWYQQILGQGPKLLIQFQNNGVVDDSQLPKDRFSAERLKGVDSTLKIQPAKLEDSAVYLCASSLGVGEIPYEQYFGPGTRLTVT.

The chain uses TRBV7-6 and TRBJ2-2, with D possibly TRBD1 on 5 matching bases. V gave up 0 bases and J gave up 1 base, with 6 bases separating them. Germline V lookup: CDR1 SGHVS, CDR2 FNYEAQ. The CDR3 sequence is 15 residues long. In DNA, the CDR3 is TGTGCCAGCAGCTTAGCGCAGGGGAACACCGGGGAGCTGTTTTTT. This encodes CASSLAQGNTGELFF. Variable domain in full (rest from reference TRBV7-6 and TRBJ2-2): GAGVSQSPRYKVTKRGQDVALRCDPISGHVSLYWYRQALGQGPEFLTYFNYEAQQDKSGLPNDRFSAERPEGSISTLTIQRTEQRDSAMYRCASSLAQGNTGELFFGEGSRLTVL.

This clone showed up just a few times. V usage is TRBV7-9 and J usage is TRBJ2-5; D tentatively reads TRBD1 or TRBD2 (5 bases each). The V end was cut by 2 bases, the J end by 2 bases, with 9 bases between. Germline loops: CDR1 SEHNR, CDR2 FQNEAQ (reference sequence). This CDR3 has 14 residues. The CDR3 sequence: CASSLLGRQETQYF. CDR3 nucleotides: TGTGCCAGCAGCTTATTGGGACGGCAAGAGACCCAGTACTTC.

The sample holds one count of this clone. The CDR3 region is CASSSGTGPNQPQHF. The CDR3 DNA follows: TGTGCCAGTAGTTCCGGGACAGGGCCCAATCAGCCCCAGCATTTT. The genes are TRBV19 and TRBJ1-5; 9 nucleotides agree with TRBD1. The V segment lost 5 bases and the J segment 3 bases; nucleotides outside the gene matches: 5. This CDR3 contains 15 residues. CDR1 is LNHDA and CDR2 is SQIVND in the germline V gene (reference sequence).